This T cell receptor (beta chain) comes out of a study of blood T cell repertoires in COVID-19. CDR1 is MNHNS and CDR2 is SASEGT in the germline V gene. Trimming took 7 bases from V and 2 from J, leaving 11 bases between them. This CDR3 region has 13 residues. Sequenced by immunoSEQ multiplex PCR; TCRdb stores in-frame clones only, minus some. The sample includes about 330,000 clones, about 87% of them seen just once. The sequence derives from a woman in her 30s who had recovered from COVID-19. Sequencing was done on a sample of PBMCs or T cells enriched from blood (not recorded which). The rearrangement uses TRBV6-1 and TRBJ1-1, with unresolved D. In DNA form, the CDR3 reads TGTGCCAGCACGGCAGGCCTTAACACTGAAGCTTTCTTT. It specifies CASTAGLNTEAFF.